This TCR beta chain came from a study of cytomegalovirus exposure and HLA in healthy donors. Method: immunoSEQ multiplex PCR; TCRdb's copy keeps in-frame clones and lacks some. The top ten hold around 2.8% of the sample, which has 190,000 or so clones, 80% to 85% seen once. The CDR3 has 13 residues. Germline V gene sequence: CDR1 SGHNT, CDR2 YYREEE (reference sequence). V was trimmed by 1 base and J by 9 bases, leaving 14 bases between them. Sequences were obtained from PBMCs. The chain employs TRBV5-4 and TRBJ2-7; a possible D gene is TRBD1 (5 bases). The TCR was taken from a woman aged 18-29 years in good health and CMV-seropositive. The CDR3: CASSLRSGHGQYF. CDR3 bases: TGTGCCAGCAGCTTGAGGTCAGGGCATGGGCAGTACTTC.